This T cell receptor beta chain was recovered during a study of identical twins. Overall study results and limits: Out-of-frame beta sequences exhibited a weaker degree of excess twin sharing.

Healthy Caucasian donors formed the entire cohort. A universal primer site came from template switching; cDNA carried unique molecular identifiers. One entry per CDR3 protein results from TCRdb running MiXCR on the 5' RACE reads. Among 550,000 to 700,000 distinct CDR3 sequences listed, 20% to 25% were seen once. On this clonotype: Its antigen remains unidentified.

Germline-derived CDR1 and CDR2 are SGHTA and FQGNSA. The CDR3 spans 15 residues. Trimming left V 6 bases short and J 4 bases short, with 15 bases between. In addition, the sample was reused for a study of T cells expressing NK-cell markers. From that study: An anti-gamma-delta TCR antibody confined sorting to alpha-beta TCR T cells across several of the experiments.

The TCR comes from a woman aged 18-29 years in good health. Sequencing input: PBMCs. The rearrangement links TRBV7-2 to TRBJ2-2; D is perhaps TRBD1 (6 bases). CDR3 sequence: CASRTGHLTTGELFF. CDR3 DNA: TGTGCCAGCAGAACGGGACACCTCACCACCGGGGAGCTGTTTTTT.